Presented here are 27 T cell receptor beta chains from one specimen sequenced in a study of Tregs in tolerant kidney transplant recipients. Clones were sequenced by immunoSEQ multiplex PCR, and TCRdb holds only the in-frame ones, with some missing. The table gives approximately 35,000 clones; the top ten clones make up 7.6% of it. Source: CD8+ T cells from blood, taken before the transplant. Receptor source: a human donor who received a combined kidney and bone marrow transplant.

Note on this clone: The CDR3 end is not reached by the read, which stops 3 residues before it; the germline J gene fills it in. The chain combines TRBV6-4 with TRBJ1-1; possibly TRBD1 for D (6 bases). The CDR3 length is 15 residues. Looked up from germline, CDR1 is MRHNA and CDR2 is SNTAGT. The ends were cut back, 6 bases at V and 6 bases at J, with 20 bases in the middle. The CDR3: CASRRSQGLGAEAFF. Partial CDR3 DNA: TGTGCCAGCAGAAGATCTCAGGGGTTGGGGGCTGAA.

As to this clone: The CDR3 goes on 3 residues after the read ends, and that part is filled in from the germline J gene. The chain links TRBV2 to TRBJ2-5, with D perhaps TRBD2 (5 bases). V lost 8 bases, J lost 4 bases, and 8 bases lay in between. There are 11 residues in the CDR3. The germline V gene encodes CDR1 SNHLY and CDR2 FYNNEI. The part of the CDR3 DNA that was read is TGTGCCAGCCCCCGGGGAGAGACC. It translates to CASPRGET. The complete CDR3 sequence is CASPRGETQYF.

With respect to this clone: The read gets to within 3 residues of the CDR3 end, and the germline J gene fills in the rest. V usage is TRBV2 and J usage is TRBJ2-4; D perhaps matches TRBD2 (6 bases). From germline, CDR1 is SNHLY and CDR2 FYNNEI. The CDR3 sequence is 11 residues long. V was shortened by 6 bases and J by 8 bases, with 8 bases between the two germline ends. CDR3 DNA, as far as it was read: TGTGCCAGCAGGGGGACTGACATT. It yields the protein CASRGTDI. The complete CDR3 reads CASRGTDIQYF.

As concerns this clone: The CDR3 goes on 3 residues after the read ends, and that part is filled in from the germline J gene. The chain joins TRBV2 to TRBJ2-1; tentatively, D is TRBD2 (6 bases). The V end lost 3 bases, the J end lost 2 bases, and 14 bases lay between the germline ends. The V gene's germline CDR1 is SNHLY and CDR2 FYNNEI. CDR3 length: 16 residues. The CDR3 DNA, read in part, is TGTGCCAGCAGTGAGATCCCTCGCGGGACCTACAATGAG. Translating gives CASSEIPRGTYNE. The entire CDR3 is CASSEIPRGTYNEQFF.

A remark on this clone: Read data end 3 residues before the CDR3 end; the end is taken from the germline J gene. This chain connects TRBV5-1 to TRBJ2-6; 8 bases match TRBD1. The CDR3 is made up of 18 amino acids. Germline trimming cut 3 bases from V and 1 base from J; bases unmatched to any gene: 9. In germline, CDR1 is SGHRS, CDR2 YFSETQ. The CDR3 reads CASSSDRVGLSGANVLTF. CDR3 bases read: TGCGCCAGCAGCTCGGACAGGGTAGGCCTGTCTGGGGCCAACGTC.

Concerning this clone: The read is 3 residues too short to cover the CDR3 end, so that end is filled in from the germline J gene. The chain is built from TRBV30 and TRBJ1-1; TRBD1 might be the D (6 bases). The CDR3 has 13 residues. The V end lost 3 bases, the J end lost 4 bases, and 12 bases lay between the germline ends. Germline CDR1 and CDR2: GTSNPN and SVGIG (reference sequence). The covered CDR3 bases are TGTGCCTGGAGCTACAGGGTTGGCACTGAA. Its translation: CAWSYRVGTE. The CDR3, in full, reads CAWSYRVGTEAFF.

As regards this clone: The read falls 3 residues short of the CDR3 end, and the missing part is taken from the germline J gene. This chain joins TRBV6-2 or TRBV6-3 and TRBJ1-2; 8 nucleotides align to TRBD1. The CDR3 length is 14 residues. V shed 8 bases and J 2 bases; nucleotides not matched to a gene: 7. The germline V gene encodes CDR1 MNHEY and CDR2 SVGEGT. CDR3 protein: CASLRTGPNYGYTF. The sequenced CDR3 bases are TGTGCCAGCCTTCGGACAGGGCCGAACTATGGC.

A note on this clone: The CDR3 end falls 3 residues outside the read, so it is completed with the germline J gene. The chain joins TRBV11-3 to TRBJ2-1; D may be TRBD2 (6 bases). Germline assignment: CDR1 SGHNT and CDR2 YENEEA. The V gene lost 1 base and the J gene lost 2 bases, with 6 bases spanning the gap. This CDR3 comprises 14 residues. The CDR3 loop is CASSLAGAYNEQFF. Incomplete CDR3 DNA: TGTGCCAGCAGCTTAGCGGGGGCCTACAATGAG.

As for this clone: The CDR3 goes on 3 residues after the read ends, and that part is filled in from the germline J gene. This chain uses TRBV4-2 with TRBJ2-6; 14 bases are a match to TRBD2. V shed 2 bases and J 0 bases; nucleotides not matched to a gene: 6. The CDR3 is 20 amino acids. From germline, CDR1 is LGHNA and CDR2 YNFKEQ. The CDR3 bases that were read are TGTGCCAGCAGCCAAAGACTAGCGGGGGGGACTTTCTCTGGGGCCAACGTC. Protein product: CASSQRLAGGTFSGANV. The full CDR3 is CASSQRLAGGTFSGANVLTF.

Points on this clone: The CDR3 goes on 3 residues after the read ends, and that part is filled in from the germline J gene. This chain joins TRBV19 and TRBJ2-1; TRBD2 agrees at 10 bases. CDR1 and CDR2 from the germline V gene are LNHDA and SQIVND (reference sequence). The CDR3 has 15 residues. The V gene end was trimmed by 6 bases and the J gene end by 8 bases; junction bases not matched to a gene: 10. CDR3 bases read: TGTGCCAGTAGCCCGTCTAGCGGGGGCGGGTATGAG. Translating gives CASSPSSGGGYE. The whole CDR3 reads CASSPSSGGGYEQFF.

Of note for this clone: The read terminates 3 residues before the CDR3 end, so the remaining end is supplied by the germline J gene. This chain links TRBV6-1 with TRBJ1-2; the D is unclear. V lost 2 bases and J lost 2, with 3 bases in between. CDR3 length equals 12 residues. Per the germline V gene, CDR1 is MNHNS and CDR2 is SASEGT. Incomplete CDR3 DNA: TGTGCCAGCAGTGAACTAAACTATGGC. It yields the protein CASSELNYG. The CDR3 reads in full as CASSELNYGYTF.

Comment on this clone: The read ends 3 residues before the CDR3 terminus; that terminus is restored from the germline J gene. J is TRBJ2-2 and V is TRBV6-2 or TRBV6-3; TRBD1 is a possible D gene (6 bases). Per the germline V gene, CDR1 is MNHEY and CDR2 is SVGEGT. This CDR3 is 15 amino acids long. Trimming pared 2 bases from V and 8 bases from J, leaving 15 bases between. The CDR3 region is CASSYPNNGQGELFF. The CDR3 DNA, read in part, is TGTGCCAGCAGTTACCCGAACAATGGACAGGGGGAG.

To note about this clone: The read is 3 residues too short to cover the CDR3 end, so that end is filled in from the germline J gene. The chain links TRBV7-2 to TRBJ1-5, with 7 bases matching TRBD1. The CDR3 runs to 15 residues. CDR1 and CDR2 (germline): SGHTA, FQGNSA. With 5 bases clipped from V and 5 bases from J, the junction kept 9 bases outside the gene matches. The covered CDR3 bases are TGTGCCAGCAGCGTCTACACAGGGGCCTATCAGCCC. Its translation: CASSVYTGAYQP. The CDR3 reads in full as CASSVYTGAYQPQHF.

Remarks on this clone: The read stops 3 residues short of the end of the CDR3; the missing end is completed from the germline J gene. This rearrangement joins TRBV20-1 to TRBJ2-2; D gene ambiguous. The CDR3 spans 13 residues. Trimming stripped 0 bases from V and 4 bases from J, with 6 bases between. The germline CDR1 and CDR2 sequences are DFQATT and SNEGSKA (reference sequence). The CDR3 DNA, read in part, is TGCAGTGCTAGAGACTACTTCACCGGGGAG. This translates into CSARDYFTGE. The full-length CDR3 reads as CSARDYFTGELFF.

On this clone: The read stops 3 residues short of the end of the CDR3; the missing end is completed from the germline J gene. The chain has TRBV10-3 and TRBJ2-3, with D perhaps matching TRBD1 (5 bases). The V gene lost 3 bases and the J gene lost 0 bases, with 13 bases spanning the gap. CDR1 is ENHRY and CDR2 is SYGVKD in the germline V gene. The CDR3 totals 16 residues. CDR3 bases read: TGTGCCATCAGTGAAGGCAGGGCCGAAAGCACAGATACG. Residues: CAISEGRAESTDT. From start to end, the CDR3 is CAISEGRAESTDTQYF.

On this clone itself: The read ends 3 residues shy of where the CDR3 ends; the end is completed using the germline J gene. This sequence joins TRBV6-2 or TRBV6-3 and TRBJ2-7, with TRBD1 identical over 8 bases. The V gene's germline CDR1 is MNHEY and CDR2 SVGEGT. There are 12 residues in the CDR3. J gave up 4 bases and V 5 bases, and 1 base lay outside the gene matches. The CDR3 loop is CASSTGGYEQYF. The sequenced part of the CDR3 DNA is TGTGCCAGCAGTACAGGGGGGTACGAG.

As for this clone: From the germline J gene comes the end of the CDR3, since the read stops 3 residues before it. This chain uses TRBV6-2 or TRBV6-3 with TRBJ2-3, with D possibly TRBD2 on 5 matching bases. V dropped 3 bases and J dropped 4 bases, with 14 bases sitting between them. Germline V gene lookup returns CDR1 MNHEY and CDR2 SVGEGT. This CDR3 comprises 15 residues. The CDR3 bases that were read are TGTGCCAGCAGTTATCAGGCTAGCATAGCAGATACG. Residues: CASSYQASIADT. The whole CDR3 region reads CASSYQASIADTQYF.

Worth noting for this clone: The read ends 3 residues before the CDR3 terminus; that terminus is restored from the germline J gene. The chain links TRBV19 to TRBJ1-2; a weak D match, TRBD1 (5 bases). Germline V lookup: CDR1 LNHDA, CDR2 SQIVND (reference sequence). Deletions cut 7 bases from V and 4 bases from J, with 10 bases between. The CDR3 extends over 12 amino acids. The CDR3 sequence: CASTPDTYGYTF. The part of the CDR3 DNA that was read is TGTGCCAGTACCCCGGACACCTATGGC.

For this clone: Read sequence stops 3 residues before the CDR3 end, and the germline J gene provides the missing end. The gene calls are TRBV19 and TRBJ1-5, with TRBD1 matching over 12 bases. Trimming cost V 4 bases and J 1 base; bases outside gene matches: 5. Germline V lookup: CDR1 LNHDA, CDR2 SQIVND (reference sequence). The CDR3 runs 17 residues. CDR3 sequence: CASSSPGQGASNQPQHF. The sequenced CDR3 bases are TGTGCCAGTAGTAGCCCGGGACAGGGGGCGAGCAATCAGCCC.

As to this clone: The read falls 3 residues short of the CDR3 end, and the missing part is taken from the germline J gene. The chain joins TRBV5-1 to TRBJ2-3; 7 bases match TRBD2. Germline trimming cut 6 bases from V and 4 bases from J; bases unmatched to any gene: 20. The germline CDR1 and CDR2 sequences are SGHRS and YFSETQ. This CDR3 is 18 amino acids long. The CDR3 bases that were read are TGCGCCAGCAACAAACATGGGGGGGAGGGCCCTGTCGCAGATACG. It codes for CASNKHGGEGPVADT. The CDR3 in full is CASNKHGGEGPVADTQYF.

As concerns this clone: The read halts 3 residues ahead of the CDR3 end, with the missing end drawn from the germline J gene. This rearrangement joins TRBV6-2 or TRBV6-3 to TRBJ2-7; 7 bases map to TRBD1. This CDR3 is 13 amino acids long. Per germline, CDR1 MNHEY and CDR2 SVGEGT. The ends lost 4 bases at V and 4 bases at J; junction bases unmatched: 4. The CDR3 is CASSWGTDYEQYF. The covered CDR3 bases are TGTGCCAGCAGTTGGGGGACAGATTACGAG.

About this clone itself: Read sequence stops 3 residues before the CDR3 end, and the germline J gene provides the missing end. This sequence joins TRBV6-4 and TRBJ1-6; perhaps TRBD1 as D (6 bases). The CDR3 totals 16 residues. Trimming cost V 0 bases and J 3 bases, with 9 bases left between them. Germline V gene lookup returns CDR1 MRHNA and CDR2 SNTAGT. The CDR3 is CASSDSKGDYNSPLHF. The covered CDR3 bases are TGTGCCAGCAGTGACTCGAAGGGGGACTATAATTCACCC.

The sequenced CDR3 bases are TGTGCCTGCCTCCCAGCGGGGTCAGCGGGGCGGGAGCGGACCGGGGAG. It encodes CACLPAGSAGRERTGE. The full-length CDR3 reads as CACLPAGSAGRERTGELFF. The chain couples TRBV30 to TRBJ2-2; the match to TRBD2 covers 7 bases. The read ends 3 residues before the CDR3 terminus; that terminus is restored from the germline J gene. The length of the CDR3 is 19 residues. Germline V lookup: CDR1 GTSNPN, CDR2 SVGIG (reference sequence). With V trimmed by 6 bases and J by 5 bases, 24 bases remained unmatched.

With regard to this clone: The read ends 3 residues before the CDR3 terminus; that terminus is restored from the germline J gene. The chain joins TRBV18 to TRBJ1-4; possible D gene TRBD1, 6 bases. Germline values: CDR1 KGHSH, CDR2 LQKENI. Trimming shortened V by 3 bases and J by 6 bases, and 14 bases separated the two germline ends. This CDR3 has 15 amino acids. The CDR3 spells CASSPLQGGDEKLFF. The sequenced part of the CDR3 DNA is TGTGCCAGCTCACCGCTACAGGGTGGGGATGAAAAA.

As regards this clone: The read halts 3 residues ahead of the CDR3 end, with the missing end drawn from the germline J gene. The chain carries TRBV7-6 and TRBJ2-1, with 8 bases identical to TRBD2. V lost 1 base to trimming and J lost 4 bases; unmatched junction nucleotides: 6. The CDR3 has 16 amino acids. In germline, CDR1 is SGHVS, CDR2 FNYEAQ. CDR3 residues: CASSLELTSGYNEQFF. The CDR3 DNA, read in part, is TGTGCCAGCAGCTTAGAACTTACTAGCGGATACAATGAG.

Of note for this clone: The CDR3 extends 3 residues past the end of the read, so its final part is completed from the germline J gene. The rearrangement joins TRBV11-2 to TRBJ2-7, with 9 bases lining up with TRBD2. The CDR3 length is 14 residues. V shed 3 bases, J shed 4 bases, and the junction held 4 bases outside the gene matches. Germline CDR1 SGHAT, CDR2 FQNNGV. CDR3 sequence: CASSLASGTYEQYF. The sequenced part of the CDR3 DNA is TGTGCCAGCAGCTTGGCTAGCGGGACTTACGAG.

In the case of this clone: The CDR3 goes on 3 residues after the read ends, and that part is filled in from the germline J gene. The chain links TRBV13 to TRBJ2-1; 7 bases are a match to TRBD2. J was trimmed by 1 base and V by 6 bases; bases with no gene match: 15. The CDR3 spans 18 residues. Per germline, CDR1 PRHDT and CDR2 FYEKMQ (reference sequence). The part of the CDR3 DNA that was read is TGTGCCAGCAGTTCCGTTGTCGAGGCGGGAGCATCCTACAATGAG. As protein: CASSSVVEAGASYNE. The CDR3 in full is CASSSVVEAGASYNEQFF.